This T cell receptor (beta chain) was retrieved from a study of control samples from healthy donors and cancer patients. The table came from immunoSEQ multiplex PCR; TCRdb's copy has only in-frame clones and leaves some out. There are 150,000 or so clones in the sample; about 94% occur only once, and 5% to 6.5% lies in the top ten. The length of the CDR3 is 18 residues. V gave up 4 bases and J gave up 2 bases; unmatched junction bases: 13. The germline V gene encodes CDR1 SGHRS and CDR2 YFSETQ. The J gene is TRBJ2-3, the V gene TRBV5-1, with TRBD2 matching 10 bases. The sequence was obtained from a man in his forties or fifties in good health. The sample taken for sequencing was blood. As DNA, the CDR3 is TGCGCCAGCAGCGGGGAGGCACTAGCGGGGACTCACACAGATACGCAGTATTTT. Encoded protein: CASSGEALAGTHTDTQYF. The full variable domain, completed using reference TRBV5-1 and TRBJ2-3, is KAGVTQTPRYLIKTRGQQVTLSCSPISGHRSVSWYQQTPGQGLQFLFEYFSETQRNKGNFPGRFSGRQFSNSRSEMNVSTLELGDSALYLCASSGEALAGTHTDTQYFGPGTRLTVL.